The 30 T cell receptor beta chains below all came from one sample that was sequenced in a study of CXCR3-negative and CXCR3-positive naive CD8 T cells. UMI-tagged TRB cDNA libraries were built via 5' RACE. After re-calling the 5' RACE reads, TCRdb lists one entry per CDR3 protein, DNA absent. The sample has some 130,000 distinct CDR3 sequences, and its top ten clones hold less than 0.3%. The specimen was naive CXCR3- CD8+ T cells from blood. The sample's subset: CD45RO-CCR7+CD27+CD95- naive CD8+ T cells lacking CXCR3 (TNR3-). The receptors originated from a human donor in good health. Some clones in this sample may be carry-over from other donors' samples.

The chain links TRBV3-1 to TRBJ2-1; the TCRdb D gene call, TRBD1, has no DNA to confirm it. The V gene's germline CDR1 is LGHDT and CDR2 YNNKEL (reference sequence). This CDR3 has 19 amino acids. The CDR3 protein is CASSHVMGATSFSYNEQFF.

J is TRBJ2-1 and V is TRBV9. The germline V gene has CDR1 SGDLS and CDR2 YYNGEE. This CDR3 contains 15 residues. The CDR3 sequence is CASSVRASSYNEQFF. The full variable domain, with the rest looked up from reference TRBV9 and TRBJ2-1, is DSGVTQTPKHLITATGQRVTLRCSPRSGDLSVYWYQQSLDQGLQFLIQYYNGEERAKGNILERFSAQQFPDLHSELNLSSLELGDSALYFCASSVRASSYNEQFFGPGTRLTVL.

V gene TRBV15 combines with J gene TRBJ2-7; TCRdb outputs TRBD1, but without DNA this stays unchecked. The V gene's germline CDR1 is LNHNV and CDR2 YYDKDF (reference sequence). The CDR3 length is 17 residues. The CDR3 loop reads CATSRKPKRDTSYEQYF.

The rearrangement joins TRBV7-6 to TRBJ1-1; the TRBD1 assignment by TCRdb is unverifiable without DNA. This CDR3 contains 13 residues. Germline V gives CDR1 SGHVS, CDR2 FNYEAQ. Here the CDR3 reads CASSPTGIPEAFF.

The chain is built from TRBV20-1 and TRBJ1-6. CDR1 is DFQATT and CDR2 is SNEGSKA in the germline V gene (reference sequence). The CDR3 is 14 residues long. CDR3 amino acids: CSARDYGGDSPLHF.

The chain carries TRBV7-2 and TRBJ2-4; TCRdb outputs TRBD1, but without DNA this stays unchecked. CDR3 length equals 15 residues. Germline CDR1 reads SGHTA; CDR2 reads FQGNSA. The CDR3 here is CASSSPGGAENIQYF.

J is TRBJ2-4 and V is TRBV6-6; TCRdb's D call, TRBD2, is unchecked because there is no DNA. The V gene's germline CDR1 is MNHNY and CDR2 SVGAGI (reference sequence). The CDR3 loop spans 16 amino acids. The chain's CDR3 is CASSYSRETTKNIQYF.

V gene TRBV20-1 combines with J gene TRBJ1-2; TCRdb's D call, TRBD1, is unchecked because there is no DNA. This CDR3 has 14 amino acids. Germline V CDR1 and CDR2: DFQATT, SNEGSKA (reference sequence). CDR3 residues: CSASPGQNYYGYTF.

This chain's CDR3 is CASSQTGREQYF. The J gene is TRBJ2-7, the V gene TRBV7-9; TCRdb's D call of TRBD1 is untestable without DNA. Per the germline V gene, CDR1 is SEHNR and CDR2 is FQNEAQ (reference sequence). This CDR3 is 12 amino acids long.

The genes are TRBV4-3 and TRBJ2-1; TCRdb designates TRBD2, a call that cannot be tested without DNA. Germline CDR1 reads LGHNA; CDR2 reads YSLEER. This CDR3 is built from 18 residues. The CDR3 here is CASSQERPGTAGFHEQFF.

This chain links TRBV23-1 with TRBJ2-7; TCRdb's D gene call, TRBD2, goes unchecked for lack of DNA. TRBV23-1 has ORF status, its function being uncertain. The CDR3 contains 15 residues. Here the CDR3 reads CASSQISGGAHEQYF.

The CDR3 loop reads CASSRTSGGYQETQYF. The V gene is TRBV13, the J gene TRBJ2-5; lacking DNA, the TRBD2 call made by TCRdb goes unchecked. This CDR3 has 16 amino acids. Per germline, CDR1 PRHDT and CDR2 FYEKMQ (reference sequence).

The chain recombines TRBV5-6 with TRBJ2-1; TCRdb's assignment of TRBD2 cannot be checked, as there is no DNA. The germline V gene encodes CDR1 SGHDT and CDR2 YYEEEE. The CDR3 length is 16 residues. The CDR3 region is CASSPRRPSSYNEQFF.

CDR3 amino acids: CASSQSDNEQYF. This rearrangement joins TRBV4-3 to TRBJ2-7; TCRdb picks TRBD1, but there is no DNA to check that call. CDR3 length: 12 amino acids. CDR1 and CDR2 from the germline V gene are LGHNA and YSLEER.

This chain uses TRBV5-4 with TRBJ2-1; there is no DNA to check the TCRdb D call of TRBD1. Per the germline V gene, CDR1 is SGHNT and CDR2 is YYREEE (reference sequence). The CDR3 length is 13 residues. CDR3 in amino acids: CASSFWGGREQFF.

The CDR3 spells CSVEGAVYNEQFF. This chain joins TRBV29-1 and TRBJ2-1. CDR1 and CDR2 (germline): SQVTM, ANQGSEA. This CDR3 region has 13 residues.

This chain links TRBV9 with TRBJ2-3; lacking DNA, the TRBD1 call made by TCRdb goes unchecked. Germline lookup yields CDR1 SGDLS and CDR2 YYNGEE. This CDR3 spans 16 amino acids. This chain's CDR3 is CASSPTALRPSDTQYF. Full variable domain (rest looked up from reference TRBV9 and TRBJ2-3): DSGVTQTPKHLITATGQRVTLRCSPRSGDLSVYWYQQSLDQGLQFLIQYYNGEERAKGNILERFSAQQFPDLHSELNLSSLELGDSALYFCASSPTALRPSDTQYFGPGTRLTVL.

V is TRBV4-1 and J is TRBJ1-4; TCRdb reports TRBD1, a call that lacks DNA to check it against. Germline V gene lookup returns CDR1 MGHRA and CDR2 YSYEKL. The CDR3 has 14 amino acids. The CDR3 here is CASSAGTGNEKLFF.

The chain has TRBV12-3 or TRBV12-4 and TRBJ2-3. This CDR3 contains 14 residues. The CDR3 is CASSFGGFTDTQYF.

The chain employs TRBV29-1 and TRBJ2-2. Per the germline V gene, CDR1 is SQVTM and CDR2 is ANQGSEA. There are 13 residues in the CDR3. The CDR3: CSVEVTNTGELFF.

The V call is TRBV5-1, the J call TRBJ2-7; the D call of TRBD2 rests on TCRdb alone, since no DNA is present to check it. The CDR3 spans 17 residues. Germline lookup yields CDR1 SGHRS and CDR2 YFSETQ. This CDR3 is CASSLGGSGRNPYEQYF. The variable domain in full, with the rest retrieved from reference TRBV5-1 and TRBJ2-7, is KAGVTQTPRYLIKTRGQQVTLSCSPISGHRSVSWYQQTPGQGLQFLFEYFSETQRNKGNFPGRFSGRQFSNSRSEMNVSTLELGDSALYLCASSLGGSGRNPYEQYFGPGTRLTVT.

The CDR3 region is CASSERPVGSKETQYF. The chain is built from TRBV2 and TRBJ2-5. Germline V gene sequence: CDR1 SNHLY, CDR2 FYNNEI. The CDR3 length is 16 residues.

This sequence joins TRBV7-9 and TRBJ2-5. This CDR3 has 13 residues. The germline V gene has CDR1 SEHNR and CDR2 FQNEAQ (reference sequence). The CDR3 loop reads CASSPWVQETQYF.

The chain uses TRBV29-1 and TRBJ2-7. Germline V gives CDR1 SQVTM, CDR2 ANQGSEA. The CDR3 spans 12 residues. The CDR3 loop reads CSVDLHGNEQYF.

J is TRBJ2-7 and V is TRBV2; TCRdb names TRBD2, which stays unverified in the absence of DNA. Germline CDR1 SNHLY, CDR2 FYNNEI. The CDR3 has 17 amino acids. CDR3 loop: CASSETSGGSSSYEQYF.

This chain's CDR3 is CASSEYMYNEQFF. The rearrangement joins TRBV2 to TRBJ2-1. Germline-derived CDR1 and CDR2 are SNHLY and FYNNEI. The CDR3 sequence is 13 residues long.

V and J are TRBV29-1 and TRBJ2-1; TCRdb's D gene call, TRBD2, goes unchecked for lack of DNA. Germline V lookup: CDR1 SQVTM, CDR2 ANQGSEA. The length of the CDR3 is 15 residues. This chain's CDR3 is CSVEFRERGENEQFF.

CDR3 loop: CASSLMGPPSSYEQYF. V usage is TRBV7-2 and J usage is TRBJ2-7; no DNA is available, so the TRBD1 call from TCRdb remains unchecked. The CDR3 extends over 16 amino acids. Per germline, CDR1 SGHTA and CDR2 FQGNSA.

The V call is TRBV6-5, the J call TRBJ2-1. This CDR3 is built from 12 residues. Germline V gene lookup returns CDR1 MNHEY and CDR2 SVGAGI. CDR3 sequence reads: CASSYSNNEQFF.

V usage is TRBV5-1 and J usage is TRBJ2-3; the TCRdb D gene call, TRBD1, has no DNA to confirm it. This CDR3 is 14 amino acids long. Germline CDR1 is SGHRS and CDR2 is YFSETQ. CDR3 protein: CASSSTGPTDTQYF. The variable domain in full, completed from reference TRBV5-1 and TRBJ2-3, reads KAGVTQTPRYLIKTRGQQVTLSCSPISGHRSVSWYQQTPGQGLQFLFEYFSETQRNKGNFPGRFSGRQFSNSRSEMNVSTLELGDSALYLCASSSTGPTDTQYFGPGTRLTVL.